This entry lists 24 T cell receptor beta chains sequenced from one sample in a study of PD-1 blockade in classical Hodgkin lymphoma. Sequencing used immunoSEQ multiplex PCR; TCRdb keeps in-frame clones, though not all of them. The top ten hold over 15% of the sample, which has roughly 100,000 clones, roughly 90% seen once. The time point is: cycle 4 day 1 (C4D1), after less than 7 weeks of nivolumab. There was relapse after autologous stem cell transplantation in every patient, and there was variation in brentuximab vedotin exposure. The input for sequencing was peripheral blood mononuclear cells (PBMCs), taken before the fourth cycle of nivolumab. These receptors came from a human donor with classical Hodgkin lymphoma.

This chain joins TRBV11-1 and TRBJ2-1, with 7 bases identical to TRBD2. V dropped 5 bases and J dropped 8; count of bases not matched to a gene: 15. Germline V lookup: CDR1 SGHAT, CDR2 FQDESV (reference sequence). This CDR3 comprises 16 residues. CDR3: CASSPNSPAGLDEQFF. The CDR3 coding sequence is TGTGCCAGCAGCCCTAATAGTCCAGCGGGATTAGATGAGCAGTTCTTC.

The chain joins TRBV4-3 to TRBJ2-4, with D unclear. Looked up from germline, CDR1 is LGHNA and CDR2 is YSLEER. Deletions cut 0 bases from V and 8 bases from J, with 14 bases between. The CDR3 runs 15 residues. CDR3 sequence reads: CASSQDRSPKDIQYF. The CDR3 DNA is TGCGCCAGCAGCCAAGATCGTTCCCCGAAAGACATTCAGTACTTC.

The CDR3 loop reads CASSLAAGQTQYEQYF. CDR3 DNA: TGCGCCAGCAGCTTGGCCGCGGGACAGACCCAGTACGAGCAGTACTTC. The rearrangement links TRBV5-1 to TRBJ2-7; possibly TRBD1 for D (7 bases). This CDR3 contains 16 residues. Germline V lookup: CDR1 SGHRS, CDR2 YFSETQ. Trimming stripped 0 bases from V and 4 bases from J, with 17 bases between.

This clone occurred a few times. The V call is TRBV10-1, the J call TRBJ2-7; tentative D call: TRBD2 (5 bases). V was pared by 6 bases and J by 1 base, with 10 bases between. CDR3 length: 13 residues. Germline CDR1 is WNHNN and CDR2 is SYGVQD (reference sequence). CDR3 sequence (DNA): TGCGCCAGCAGGGACTCGGGTTCCTACGAGCAGTACTTC. Its protein is CASRDSGSYEQYF.

V and J are TRBV4-1 and TRBJ1-5, with 7 bases matching TRBD1. Looked up from germline, CDR1 is MGHRA and CDR2 is YSYEKL. The CDR3 runs 15 residues. Unmatched junction bases numbered 6, after V lost 3 bases and J lost 4 bases. CDR3 protein: CASSHPGQFNQPQHF. In DNA form, the CDR3 reads TGCGCCAGCAGCCACCCGGGACAGTTTAATCAGCCCCAGCATTTT.

The chain has TRBV30 and TRBJ1-1; D possibly corresponds to TRBD1 (6 bases). Germline V gene data show CDR1 as GTSNPN and CDR2 as SVGIG (reference sequence). V shed 3 bases and J shed 3 bases, with 17 bases lying between them. The CDR3 is 15 residues long. The CDR3 DNA reads as TGTGCCTGGAGCCGGGGGCTGATCGGGGACACTGAAGCTTTCTTT. This gives the protein CAWSRGLIGDTEAFF.

The V call is TRBV6-5, the J call TRBJ2-7; D is possibly TRBD2 (5 bases). Germline CDR1 is MNHEY and CDR2 is SVGAGI. The CDR3 length is 13 residues. The V end was cut by 6 bases, the J end by 4 bases, with 13 bases between. CDR3 in DNA: TGTGCCAGCAGGACCCCCTCGGGGTACGAGCAGTACTTC. Translating gives CASRTPSGYEQYF.

This chain links TRBV11-3 with TRBJ1-1, with D unclear. V lost 5 bases, J lost 0 bases, and 7 bases lay in between. This CDR3 is built from 13 residues. The germline CDR1 and CDR2 sequences are SGHNT and YENEEA. In DNA, the CDR3 is TGTGCCAGCAGCGATAGGCTGAACACTGAAGCTTTCTTT. Residues: CASSDRLNTEAFF.

The rearrangement joins TRBV7-2 to TRBJ1-2, with D unresolved. V shed 5 bases and J shed 4 bases, with 20 bases lying between them. Per the germline V gene, CDR1 is SGHTA and CDR2 is FQGNSA. This CDR3 region has 16 residues. DNA for the CDR3: TGTGCCAGCAGCCCAACCTTATATGGGATCGGCTATGGCTACACCTTC. It is translated as CASSPTLYGIGYGYTF.

DNA of the CDR3: TGTGCCTGGAGTCTTCAGGGTAGGACTGAAGCTTTCTTT. Protein product: CAWSLQGRTEAFF. This rearrangement joins TRBV30 to TRBJ1-1; D is perhaps TRBD1 (5 bases). V lost 2 bases and J 5 bases, leaving 12 bases between the germline ends. The germline V gene has CDR1 GTSNPN and CDR2 SVGIG (reference sequence). This CDR3 spans 13 amino acids.

This chain uses TRBV19 with TRBJ2-1; the D gene is possibly TRBD2 (6 bases). Germline CDR1 reads LNHDA; CDR2 reads SQIVND (reference sequence). V lost 6 bases to trimming and J lost 1 base, with 13 bases between them. This CDR3 comprises 15 residues. The CDR3 loop is CASREGRASYNEQFF. CDR3 in DNA: TGTGCCAGTAGGGAGGGGCGGGCTTCCTACAATGAGCAGTTCTTC.

The chain links TRBV28 to TRBJ1-5, with a possible D match to TRBD1 (6 bases). V lost 7 bases and J 6 bases, leaving 16 bases between the germline ends. This CDR3 contains 14 residues. Germline assignment: CDR1 MDHEN and CDR2 SYDVKM. CDR3 in amino acids: CASTLRGALQPQHF. The DNA of the CDR3 is TGTGCCAGCACTCTTCGGGGGGCCCTTCAGCCCCAGCATTTT.

CDR3 DNA: TGTGCCAGTAGTATAGCAGGGCTTGAGGCTTTCTTT. Translation: CASSIAGLEAFF. V is TRBV19 and J is TRBJ1-1; D possibly corresponds to TRBD1 (5 bases). Between the trimmed V and J ends, which lost 1 base and 11 bases, there was a span of 11 bases. Germline V gene data show CDR1 as LNHDA and CDR2 as SQIVND (reference sequence). This CDR3 has 12 amino acids.

The chain couples TRBV10-3 to TRBJ2-1; TRBD1 aligns across 11 bases. Germline CDR1 is ENHRY and CDR2 is SYGVKD. This CDR3 is 15 amino acids long. The trim removed 3 bases at V and 5 bases at J, leaving 3 bases unmatched. The CDR3 nucleotides are TGTGCCATCAGTGATGGGACAGGGGGAAACAATGAGCAGTTCTTC. Translated, it gives CAISDGTGGNNEQFF.

This chain connects TRBV5-4 to TRBJ2-2; D gene ambiguous. The CDR3 is 16 residues long. Germline V gene sequence: CDR1 SGHNT, CDR2 YYREEE (reference sequence). V was cut by 0 bases and J by 3 bases, with 12 bases left in between. The CDR3 loop reads CASSLAARQDTGELFF. CDR3 nucleotides: TGTGCCAGCAGCTTGGCCGCCCGCCAGGACACCGGGGAGCTGTTTTTT.

This chain links TRBV28 with TRBJ1-5; TRBD1 is a possible D gene (5 bases). The CDR3 runs to 15 residues. The ends were cut back, 0 bases at V and 2 bases at J, with 8 bases in the middle. Germline-derived CDR1 and CDR2 are MDHEN and SYDVKM. This chain's CDR3 is CASSLWGRGNQPQHF. For the CDR3, the DNA is TGTGCCAGCAGTTTATGGGGGCGCGGCAATCAGCCCCAGCATTTT.

This chain uses TRBV15 with TRBJ1-5; D unresolved. V gave up 2 bases and J gave up 4 bases, with 6 bases separating them. In germline, CDR1 is LNHNV, CDR2 YYDKDF (reference sequence). The CDR3 covers 13 residues. Here the CDR3 reads CATSRRENQPQHF. Here the CDR3 DNA reads TGTGCCACCAGCAGACGGGAGAATCAGCCCCAGCATTTT.

This chain joins TRBV6-5 and TRBJ1-3; the match to TRBD1 covers 10 bases. J was trimmed by 1 base and V by 4 bases; bases with no gene match: 4. Germline V gene lookup returns CDR1 MNHEY and CDR2 SVGAGI. This CDR3 has 16 amino acids. CDR3 protein: CASSFSGQGSGNTIYF. As DNA, the CDR3 is TGTGCCAGCAGTTTTTCGGGACAGGGGTCTGGAAACACCATATATTTT.

The V and J genes are TRBV5-1 and TRBJ2-5; TRBD1 matches at 11 bases. Germline V gene data show CDR1 as SGHRS and CDR2 as YFSETQ. The CDR3 consists of 17 residues. The trim removed 2 bases at V and 1 base at J, leaving 7 bases unmatched. CDR3 in DNA: TGCGCCAGCAGCTTAGTTCCGGGGACAGGGGGCCAAGAGACCCAGTACTTC. This translates into CASSLVPGTGGQETQYF.

The genes are TRBV11-2 and TRBJ2-5, with D perhaps assigned TRBD1 or TRBD2 (5 bases each). V was trimmed by 1 base and J by 1 base, leaving 10 bases between them. The CDR3 contains 15 residues. Germline V gene lookup returns CDR1 SGHAT and CDR2 FQNNGV. The CDR3 region has the DNA TGTGCCAGCAGCTTAGCGGGGACGCCCCAAGAGACCCAGTACTTC. Protein sequence: CASSLAGTPQETQYF.

The chain combines TRBV12-5 with TRBJ1-1; 7 positions agree with TRBD1. The trim removed 0 bases at V and 5 bases at J, leaving 9 bases unmatched. The CDR3 runs to 16 residues. CDR1 LGHNT and CDR2 FRNRAP come from the germline V gene. The CDR3 region is CASGLVHKGARTEAFF. The CDR3 region has the DNA TGTGCTAGTGGTTTGGTACATAAGGGGGCAAGGACTGAAGCTTTCTTT.

The chain employs TRBV5-1 and TRBJ1-4; D unclear. Germline V gives CDR1 SGHRS, CDR2 YFSETQ. The CDR3 is 18 amino acids. Trimming cost V 1 base and J 0 bases, with 16 bases left between them. The DNA for the CDR3 is TGCGCCAGCAGCTTGTCTGGCAGGACCTATGCAACTAATGAAAAACTGTTTTTT. It specifies CASSLSGRTYATNEKLFF.

The gene calls are TRBV6-5 and TRBJ2-5; the D is unclear. CDR3 length equals 11 residues. Trimming left V 2 bases short and J 2 bases short, with 0 bases between. The V gene's germline CDR1 is MNHEY and CDR2 SVGAGI. The CDR3 loop is CASSYQETQYF. DNA of the CDR3: TGTGCCAGCAGTTACCAAGAGACCCAGTACTTC.

V and J are TRBV27 and TRBJ2-7; a possible D gene is TRBD2 (6 bases). V lost 10 bases and J lost 3, with 25 bases in between. The CDR3 runs 16 residues. Germline V gene lookup returns CDR1 MNHEY and CDR2 SMNVEV (reference sequence). The CDR3 here is CATRTRGATRGYEQYF. The CDR3 region has the DNA TGTGCCACCAGGACGCGGGGCGCTACGAGGGGCTACGAGCAGTACTTC.